This entry lists 16 T cell receptor beta chains sequenced from one sample in a study of PD-1 blockade in classical Hodgkin lymphoma. Patients all relapsed after autologous stem cell transplantation, and there was variation in brentuximab vedotin exposure. The protocol was immunoSEQ multiplex PCR, while the TCRdb copy is restricted to in-frame clones and leaves out a portion. The sample lists 30,000 to 35,000 clones, roughly four fifths occurring once. The specimen was peripheral blood mononuclear cells (PBMCs), collected at baseline. The receptor source for this set is a human donor with classical Hodgkin lymphoma.

V is TRBV5-1 and J is TRBJ1-1; no clear D gene. V lost 0 bases and J lost 1, with 10 bases in between. This CDR3 has 15 residues. The germline CDR1 and CDR2 sequences are SGHRS and YFSETQ. DNA of the CDR3: TGCGCCAGCAGCTTGGGCCAAAACGAGAACACTGAAGCTTTCTTT. This encodes CASSLGQNENTEAFF.

The CDR3 region is CACWLNTEAFF. In nucleotides, the CDR3 is TGTGCCTGTTGGTTGAACACTGAAGCTTTCTTT. The rearrangement joins TRBV5-4 to TRBJ1-1; unclear D gene. The V end was cut by 10 bases, the J end by 0 bases, with 7 bases between. CDR3 length equals 11 residues. Germline V gives CDR1 SGHNT, CDR2 YYREEE (reference sequence). Together with reference TRBV5-4 and TRBJ1-1, the CDR3 gives the full variable domain: ETGVTQSPTHLIKTRGQQVTLRCSSQSGHNTVSWYQQALGQGPQFIFQYYREEENGRGNFPPRFSGLQFPNYSSELNVNALELDDSALYLCACWLNTEAFFGQGTRLTVV.

The chain links TRBV6-5 to TRBJ1-1, with D perhaps TRBD1 (5 bases). Germline V gene sequence: CDR1 MNHEY, CDR2 SVGAGI. Trimming pared 0 bases from V and 0 bases from J, leaving 11 bases between. The CDR3 spans 16 residues. CDR3 coding DNA: TGTGCCAGCAGTTACTCGACGGGACCCTTGAACACTGAAGCTTTCTTT. Its translation is CASSYSTGPLNTEAFF.

The chain couples TRBV6-5 to TRBJ1-6, with unresolved D. The CDR3 extends over 14 amino acids. Trimming left V 5 bases short and J 8 bases short, with 13 bases between. The germline V gene encodes CDR1 MNHEY and CDR2 SVGAGI. The CDR3 is CASSRSPLDSPLHF. Written as DNA, the CDR3 is TGTGCCAGCAGTAGGAGTCCGCTTGATTCACCCCTCCACTTT.

In its sample, this clone was seen once. The rearrangement joins TRBV15 to TRBJ1-1; D is undetermined. The CDR3 length is 11 residues. V was pared by 4 bases and J by 2 bases, with 2 bases between. Germline V gene lookup returns CDR1 LNHNV and CDR2 YYDKDF (reference sequence). The CDR3 loop reads CATSTNTEAFF. Written as DNA, the CDR3 is TGTGCCACCAGCACCAACACTGAAGCTTTCTTT.

V and J are TRBV5-1 and TRBJ2-3; maybe TRBD2 (5 bases). This CDR3 is 14 amino acids long. Germline V CDR1 and CDR2: SGHRS, YFSETQ. Trimming removed 0 bases at V and 0 bases at J, with 5 bases between. This CDR3 reads CASSLAGSTDTQYF. The CDR3 bases are TGCGCCAGCAGCTTGGCGGGGAGCACAGATACGCAGTATTTT.

V is TRBV7-6 and J is TRBJ1-1; weak D call: TRBD1 (6 bases). In germline, CDR1 is SGHVS, CDR2 FNYEAQ. The CDR3 has 13 residues. The V gene lost 5 bases and the J gene lost 1 base, with 8 bases spanning the gap. For the CDR3, the DNA is TGTGCCAGCAGCCTACAGGGGAACACTGAAGCTTTCTTT. This codes for CASSLQGNTEAFF.

The V call is TRBV7-2, the J call TRBJ2-7; D call uncertain. V lost 6 bases to trimming and J lost 3 bases, with 6 bases between them. The germline V gene encodes CDR1 SGHTA and CDR2 FQGNSA. This CDR3 has 11 amino acids. The CDR3 reads CASRSGYEQYF. The CDR3 nucleotides are TGTGCCAGCAGATCCGGCTACGAGCAGTACTTC. The full variable domain, its missing parts supplied by reference TRBV7-2 and TRBJ2-7, is GAGVSQSPSNKVTEKGKDVELRCDPISGHTALYWYRQSLGQGLEFLIYFQGNSAPDKSGLPSDRFSAERTGGSVSTLTIQRTQQEDSAVYLCASRSGYEQYFGPGTRLTVT.

The gene calls are TRBV14 and TRBJ2-1; 10 bases agree with TRBD2. This CDR3 comprises 15 residues. V was pared by 4 bases and J by 4 bases, with 4 bases of the junction left unmatched. The V gene's germline CDR1 is SGHDN and CDR2 FVKESK. The CDR3 loop is CASSPTSGHYNEQFF. Written as DNA, the CDR3 is TGTGCCAGCAGCCCGACTAGCGGGCATTACAATGAGCAGTTCTTC.

The rearrangement links TRBV6-1 to TRBJ2-2, with TRBD1 as a possible D gene (6 bases). V dropped 1 base and J dropped 10 bases, with 13 bases sitting between them. The germline V gene encodes CDR1 MNHNS and CDR2 SASEGT. CDR3 size: 14 residues. In nucleotides, the CDR3 is TGTGCCAGCAGTGAAGAGGACAGTTTGATGGAGCTGTTTTTT. The encoded protein is CASSEEDSLMELFF.

This chain connects TRBV9 to TRBJ2-1, with 10 bases lining up with TRBD2. The V segment lost 0 bases and the J segment 0 bases; nucleotides outside the gene matches: 6. The CDR3 is 18 amino acids. Germline V gene lookup returns CDR1 SGDLS and CDR2 YYNGEE. This CDR3 is CASSVGGSGGISYNEQFF. CDR3 in DNA: TGTGCCAGCAGCGTAGGCGGTAGCGGGGGGATCTCCTACAATGAGCAGTTCTTC.

The rearrangement links TRBV11-2 to TRBJ2-1; 8 nucleotides match TRBD2. V dropped 3 bases and J dropped 9; count of bases not matched to a gene: 10. The CDR3 consists of 15 residues. Per the germline V gene, CDR1 is SGHAT and CDR2 is FQNNGV. CDR3 residues: CASSLGVGGGPEQFF. CDR3 nucleotides: TGTGCCAGCAGCTTGGGAGTCGGGGGGGGTCCTGAGCAGTTCTTC.

The chain is built from TRBV6-6 and TRBJ1-2; D call uncertain. This CDR3 has 13 residues. CDR1 is MNHNY, CDR2 SVGAGI, per germline (reference sequence). V was cut by 2 bases and J by 1 base, with 5 bases left in between. The CDR3, as DNA: TGTGCCAGCAGTTACGGCGTTAACTATGGCTACACCTTC. Amino acids: CASSYGVNYGYTF.

The gene calls are TRBV5-1 and TRBJ2-6; D possibly uses TRBD1 or TRBD2 (5 bases each). Trimming stripped 0 bases from V and 4 bases from J, with 11 bases between. The V gene's germline CDR1 is SGHRS and CDR2 YFSETQ. The CDR3 contains 16 residues. As DNA, the CDR3 is TGCGCCAGCAGCTTGGAGGTAGGGACGGGGGCCAACGTCCTGACTTTC. As protein: CASSLEVGTGANVLTF. The full variable domain, completed using reference TRBV5-1 and TRBJ2-6, is KAGVTQTPRYLIKTRGQQVTLSCSPISGHRSVSWYQQTPGQGLQFLFEYFSETQRNKGNFPGRFSGRQFSNSRSEMNVSTLELGDSALYLCASSLEVGTGANVLTFGAGSRLTVL.

The chain joins TRBV6-5 to TRBJ1-5; no reliable D call. Germline V gene data show CDR1 as MNHEY and CDR2 as SVGAGI. V lost 2 bases and J 3 bases, leaving 11 bases between the germline ends. The CDR3 has 15 residues. CDR3 nucleotides: TGTGCCAGCAGTTACGGTGCAGGAGACAATCAGCCCCAGCATTTT. Protein sequence: CASSYGAGDNQPQHF.

The genes are TRBV7-8 and TRBJ1-1, with D uncertain. The CDR3 loop spans 13 amino acids. Trimming removed 5 bases from V and 2 bases from J, with 9 bases in between. The germline V gene encodes CDR1 SGHVS and CDR2 FQNEAQ. The CDR3 loop is CASSPEINTEAFF. In DNA form, the CDR3 reads TGTGCCAGCAGCCCCGAAATAAACACTGAAGCTTTCTTT.